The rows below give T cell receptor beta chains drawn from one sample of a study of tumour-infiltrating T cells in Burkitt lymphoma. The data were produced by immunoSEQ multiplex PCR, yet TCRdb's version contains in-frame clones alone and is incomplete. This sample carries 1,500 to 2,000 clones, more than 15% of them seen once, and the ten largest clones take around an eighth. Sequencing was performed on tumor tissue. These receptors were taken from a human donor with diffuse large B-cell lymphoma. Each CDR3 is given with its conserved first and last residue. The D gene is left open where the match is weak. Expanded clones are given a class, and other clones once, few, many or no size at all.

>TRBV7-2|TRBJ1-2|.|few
TGTGCCAGCAGCCCGGGGGGAGGGAACTATGGCTACACCTTC
CASSPGGGNYGYTF
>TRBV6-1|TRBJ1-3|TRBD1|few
TGTGCCAGCAGTGAACGTGACAGGGGTGGAAACACCATATATTTT
CASSERDRGGNTIYF
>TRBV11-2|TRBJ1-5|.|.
TGTGCCAGCAGCTTATCGGCGGATAGCAATCAGCCCCAGCATTTT
CASSLSADSNQPQHF
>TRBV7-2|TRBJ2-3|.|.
TGTGCCAGCAGCCAGATGGGCGCCGGCACAGATACGCAGTATTTT
CASSQMGAGTDTQYF
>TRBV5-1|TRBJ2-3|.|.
TGCGCCAGCAGCCCGAGCGGTCAGGTTACGCAGTATTTT
CASSPSGQVTQYF
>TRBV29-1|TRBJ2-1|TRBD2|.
TGCAGCTCTGACGGGCTAGCGGGGGGGAATGAGCAGTTCTTC
CSSDGLAGGNEQFF
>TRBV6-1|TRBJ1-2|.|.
TGTGCCAGCAGTGATTCTTCTATCGGGGGCTACACCTTC
CASSDSSIGGYTF
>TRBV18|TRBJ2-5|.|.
TGTGCCAGCTCACCAAGGCTGCAAGAGACCCAGTACTTC
CASSPRLQETQYF
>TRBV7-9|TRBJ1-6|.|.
TGTGCCAGCAGCTTACTGGACAATTCACCCCTCCACTTT
CASSLLDNSPLHF
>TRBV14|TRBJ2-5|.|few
TGTGCCAGCAGCCAAGAGAATGTGGAGACCCAGTACTTC
CASSQENVETQYF
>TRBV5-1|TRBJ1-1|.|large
TGCGCCAGCAGCTTGGATTTGAACACTGAAGCTTTCTTT
CASSLDLNTEAFF
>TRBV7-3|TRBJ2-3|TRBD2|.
TGTGCCAGCAGCTTAGCAGCGGGGGGCGACGCTACGCAGTATTTT
CASSLAAGGDATQYF
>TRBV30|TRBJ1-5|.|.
TGTGCCTGGAGTGTAGCAGGGGATAATCCCCAGCATTTT
CAWSVAGDNPQHF
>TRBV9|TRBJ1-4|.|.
TGTGCCAGCAGCGTGCCAGGATCTAATGAAAAACTGTTTTTT
CASSVPGSNEKLFF
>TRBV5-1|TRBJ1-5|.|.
TGCGCCAGCAGCTGGAGTCCGGGCGGGCCCCAGCATTTT
CASSWSPGGPQHF
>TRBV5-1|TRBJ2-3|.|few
TGCGCCAGCAGTCAGGGGCGACCTAGCACAGATACGCAGTATTTT
CASSQGRPSTDTQYF
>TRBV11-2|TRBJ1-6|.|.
TGTGCCAGCAGCTTAGGCGGTAATTCACCCCTCCACTTT
CASSLGGNSPLHF
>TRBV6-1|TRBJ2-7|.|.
TGTGCCAGCGCTACAATGGGGGATTTCTACGAGCAGTACTTC
CASATMGDFYEQYF
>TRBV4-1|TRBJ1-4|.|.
TGCGCCAGCAGCCAAGATCAGCCAGGGGTTAATGAAAAACGGTTTTTT
CASSQDQPGVNEKRFF
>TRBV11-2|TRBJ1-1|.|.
TGTGCCAGCAGCTGGCGCCAGGGAGAGAACACTGAAGCTTTCTTT
CASSWRQGENTEAFF
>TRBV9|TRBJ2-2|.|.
TGTGCCAGCAGCCCGAGGGACGGACGGAGGGGGGAGCTGTTTTTT
CASSPRDGRRGELFF
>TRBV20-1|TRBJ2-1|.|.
TGCAGTGGTCGGGGTGGCAATGAGCAGTTCTTC
CSGRGGNEQFF
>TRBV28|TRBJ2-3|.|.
TGTGCCAGCAGCTCCGGAGGGGGGGCCGGCACAGATACGCAGTATTTT
CASSSGGGAGTDTQYF
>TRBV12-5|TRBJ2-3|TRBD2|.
TGTGCTAGTGGTTTGGATGCCGGGACTAGCAAACATACGCAGTATTTT
CASGLDAGTSKHTQYF
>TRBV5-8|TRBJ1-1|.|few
TGTGCCAGCAGCTTGAGGGGGGTCCGCACTGAAGCTTTCTTT
CASSLRGVRTEAFF
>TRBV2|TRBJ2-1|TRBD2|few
TGTGCCACCGAGCGGGGCAGCTCCTACAATGAGCAGTTCTTC
CATERGSSYNEQFF
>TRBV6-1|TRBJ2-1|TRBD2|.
TGTGCCAGCAGCGAACTAGCGGGGCCTCCCTACAATGAGCAGTTCTTC
CASSELAGPPYNEQFF
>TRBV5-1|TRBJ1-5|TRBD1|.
TGCGCCAGCAGCCCATCCGGGACAGGGGTTCAGCCCCAGCATTTT
CASSPSGTGVQPQHF
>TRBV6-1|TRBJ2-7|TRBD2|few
TGTGCCAGCAGTCTCCTAGCGGGGGGGAAGATCGAGCAGTACTTC
CASSLLAGGKIEQYF
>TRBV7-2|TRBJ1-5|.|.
TGTGCCAGCAGCTTAACAGGGAACCAGCCCCAGCATTTT
CASSLTGNQPQHF
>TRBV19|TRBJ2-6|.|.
TGTGCCAGTAGTATTTCGGCTGGGGCCAACGTCCTGACTTTC
CASSISAGANVLTF
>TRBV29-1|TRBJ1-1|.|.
TGTAGCGTTGAACCCCGGCGGGATCCTGAAGCTTTCTTT
CSVEPRRDPEAFF
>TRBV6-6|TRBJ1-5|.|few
TGTGCCAGCAGTTACGTGGGGGAACAAGGCAATCAGCCCCAGCATTTT
CASSYVGEQGNQPQHF
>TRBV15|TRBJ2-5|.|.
TGTGCCACCAGCAGGAGGACCCCCGAGGTTGAGACCCAGTACTTC
CATSRRTPEVETQYF
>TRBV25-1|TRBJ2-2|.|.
TGTGCCAGCAGTGACCCGGGACACCTCACCGGGGAGCTGTTTTTT
CASSDPGHLTGELFF
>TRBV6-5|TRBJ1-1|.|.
TGTGCCAGCAGTTTTCAAAAAGGACAGTTCACTGAAGCTTTCTTT
CASSFQKGQFTEAFF